These 30 T cell receptor beta chains were sequenced from one sample in a study of blood T cells in healthy people across ages. Together with a sample-barcoded 5' primer, a J-beta primer mix was included in a second PCR lasting roughly 6 to 12 cycles. Via MiXCR, TCRdb re-called the 5' RACE reads, giving one row per CDR3 protein. The data hold fewer than 2,000,000 distinct CDR3 sequences, with roughly 32% observed a single time. The material sequenced was blood. The receptors derive from a woman in her 30s in good health.

Of note for this clonotype: It may be a read error: a sequence one base away is much more abundant. J is TRBJ1-2 and V is TRBV12-3 or TRBV12-4, with a possible D match to TRBD1 (5 bases). This CDR3 contains 15 residues. The CDR3 spells CTSSLGVEASMGYTF. DNA for the CDR3: TGTACCAGCAGTCTAGGGGTCGAGGCGAGTATGGGCTACACCTTC.

Of note for this clonotype: A read error may explain this, as a much larger clone is one base away. The chain carries TRBV27 and TRBJ2-5; tentatively, D is TRBD2 (6 bases). CDR1 MNHEY and CDR2 SMNVEV come from the germline V gene (reference sequence). Trimming cost V 2 bases and J 11 bases, with 18 bases left between them. The CDR3 is made up of 14 amino acids. The CDR3 is CASSLEMGRNEQYF. In nucleotides, the CDR3 is TGTGCCAGCAGTTTAGAAATGGGGAGGAATGAGCAGTACTTC.

Details on this clonotype: The CDR3 ends on some other residue instead of the conserved phenylalanine or tryptophan, so this is likely a read error. The rearrangement joins TRBV7-2 to TRBJ1-2; perhaps TRBD1 as D (5 bases). Germline values: CDR1 SGHTA, CDR2 FQGNSA. This CDR3 has 14 amino acids. Trimming took 6 bases from V and 8 from J, leaving 19 bases between them. The CDR3 is CASRTTGTAKGYTL. CDR3 nucleotide sequence: TGTGCCAGCAGGACAACCGGGACCGCCAAGGGCTACACCTTA.

The chain carries TRBV7-2 and TRBJ2-7; 7 bases match TRBD2. The germline gives CDR1 SGHTA, CDR2 FQGNSA. V shed 2 bases, J shed 9 bases, and the junction held 4 bases outside the gene matches. This CDR3 region has 12 residues. The CDR3 DNA is TGTGCCAGCAGCTTACCCCCGGGGGGGCAGTACTTC. It specifies CASSLPPGGQYF.

As to this clonotype: One end of the junction fails to match germline, which may point to a read error. The V and J genes are TRBV3-1 and TRBJ2-5; D is unclear. TRBJ2-7 matches the DNA end more closely, so the J call is doubtful. CDR1 is LGHDT, CDR2 YNNKEL, per germline (reference sequence). The CDR3 is 12 amino acids. CDR3 amino acids: CAGSQAMYEQYF. CDR3 bases: TGTGCCGGCAGCCAAGCGATGTACGAGCAGTACTTC.

In regard to this clonotype: A single base separates this from a much larger clone, so it may be a read error. The V and J genes are TRBV7-2 and TRBJ2-5, with a possible D match to TRBD1 (6 bases). Germline CDR1 reads SGHTA; CDR2 reads FQGNSA. The CDR3 consists of 13 residues. CDR3 bases: TGTGCCAGCAACGATCCAGGGGCAGAGGCCCAGTACTTC. Its protein is CASNDPGAEAQYF.

In its sample, this clonotype was seen a few times. The junction shows a germline mismatch at one end, possibly a read error. The chain links TRBV10-3 to TRBJ1-2; D not certain. The CDR3 extends over 14 amino acids. Germline V gives CDR1 ENHRY, CDR2 SYGVKD. The CDR3 coding sequence is TGTACCATCAGTGAGTCGAGTCTTAACTATGGCTACACCTTC. This codes for CTISESSLNYGYTF.

This clonotype came up a few times. This chain joins TRBV20-1 and TRBJ1-2; D unclear. CDR3 length: 13 amino acids. CDR1 DFQATT and CDR2 SNEGSKA come from the germline V gene (reference sequence). V was clipped by 3 bases and J by 4 bases, with 12 bases between them. DNA for the CDR3: TGCAGTGCTAGTATTCAGTCTCGCTATGGCTACACCTTC. This encodes CSASIQSRYGYTF.

The gene calls are TRBV7-8 and TRBJ2-5; perhaps D is TRBD1 or TRBD2 (5 bases each). This CDR3 spans 14 amino acids. V was cut by 5 bases and J by 9 bases, with 19 bases left in between. The germline V gene has CDR1 SGHVS and CDR2 FQNEAQ. The CDR3 nucleotides are TGTGCCAGCAGCCAGGGACGGCAAGGTCAGCCCCAGTACTTC. Protein sequence: CASSQGRQGQPQYF.

This clonotype has a handful of counts. The rearrangement links TRBV9 to TRBJ2-1; 16 nucleotides align to TRBD2. The CDR3 covers 19 residues. The V gene's germline CDR1 is SGDLS and CDR2 YYNGEE. The junction had 3 bases not matched to a gene; V was cut back by 0 bases and J by 0 bases. CDR3 residues: CASSVGGLAGGPSYNEQFF. CDR3 sequence (DNA): TGTGCCAGCAGCGTAGGGGGACTAGCGGGGGGGCCCTCCTACAATGAGCAGTTCTTC.

This chain joins TRBV10-2 and TRBJ2-4, with 7 bases matching TRBD2. The J call may not be correct, given that the DNA end is closer to TRBJ2-7. The CDR3 consists of 14 residues. The germline V gene has CDR1 WSHSY and CDR2 SAAADI. Here the CDR3 DNA reads TGCGCCAGCAGTGAGGTTGGCGGGGGATACGAGCAGTACTTC. Translation: CASSEVGGGYEQYF.

The rearrangement uses TRBV30 and TRBJ1-2, with D uncertain. This CDR3 is 12 amino acids long. Germline loops: CDR1 GTSNPN, CDR2 SVGIG (reference sequence). Trimming took off 0 bases at V and 4 bases at J, with 6 bases between the two ends. The CDR3 sequence is CAWSVLGYGYTF. In DNA, the CDR3 is TGTGCCTGGAGTGTACTTGGCTATGGCTACACCTTC.

The chain employs TRBV25-1 and TRBJ2-5; 7 bases are a match to TRBD2. V was pared by 4 bases and J by 11 bases, with 19 bases of the junction left unmatched. Germline CDR1 and CDR2: MGHDK and SYGVNS. The CDR3 covers 16 residues. In DNA, the CDR3 is TGTGCCAGCAGTGGGGGAGGGGCGGATAAAAGGAATGAGCAGTACTTC. Amino acid sequence: CASSGGGADKRNEQYF.

The rearrangement joins TRBV20-1 to TRBJ2-1; D is possibly TRBD2 (6 bases). The CDR3 is made up of 16 amino acids. Germline V gene sequence: CDR1 DFQATT, CDR2 SNEGSKA (reference sequence). Trimming stripped 2 bases from V and 4 bases from J, with 18 bases between. The CDR3 DNA reads TGCAGTGCTAGACCCCCGAAGACTAGTACGTACAATGAGCAGTTCTTC. This gives the protein CSARPPKTSTYNEQFF.

The genes are TRBV5-1 and TRBJ1-2; D perhaps matches TRBD1 (6 bases). The CDR3 runs 14 residues. The germline V and J ends were trimmed by 0 bases and 8 bases, with 14 bases remaining between them. Germline loops: CDR1 SGHRS, CDR2 YFSETQ. CDR3 protein: CASSLAGQPDGYTF. CDR3 nucleotide sequence: TGCGCCAGCAGCTTGGCCGGACAGCCGGACGGCTACACCTTC.

The table lists this clonotype with many counts. J is TRBJ1-2 and V is TRBV4-1, with a tentative D call TRBD1 (5 bases). Germline V gene lookup returns CDR1 MGHRA and CDR2 YSYEKL. CDR3 length equals 14 residues. With 4 bases removed from V and 2 bases from J, the gap between germline ends came to 11 bases. The CDR3 sequence: CASSPRTQNYGYTF. The CDR3, as DNA: TGCGCCAGCAGCCCACGGACACAAAACTATGGCTACACCTTC.

In regard to this clonotype: Compared with germline, one end of the junction differs, possibly owing to a read error. This chain uses TRBV2 with TRBJ2-7; TRBD1 agrees at 8 bases. Germline V gives CDR1 SNHLY, CDR2 FYNNEI. The CDR3 loop spans 14 amino acids. CDR3 coding DNA: TGTCCCAGCAGGGGACAGGCTAATACCTACGAGCAGTACTTC. Its protein product is CPSRGQANTYEQYF.

The chain combines TRBV9 with TRBJ2-2; tentative D call: TRBD2 (6 bases). CDR3 size: 13 residues. The V end was cut by 7 bases, the J end by 3 bases, with 10 bases between. Germline CDR1 and CDR2: SGDLS and YYNGEE. The CDR3 nucleotides read TGTGCCAGCGGCGCGGGACACACCGGGGAGCTGTTTTTT. Translation: CASGAGHTGELFF.

This rearrangement joins TRBV15 to TRBJ1-5; D not certain. The V end lost 0 bases, the J end lost 7 bases, and 13 bases lay between the germline ends. CDR1 is LNHNV and CDR2 is YYDKDF in the germline V gene (reference sequence). This CDR3 comprises 15 residues. CDR3 bases: TGTGCCACCAGCAGAGATCGCGGGGTAGTGCAGCCCCAGCATTTT. This sequence encodes CATSRDRGVVQPQHF.

This clonotype was detected a few times. The rearrangement links TRBV29-1 to TRBJ1-1; 7 nucleotides agree with TRBD1. Germline values: CDR1 SQVTM, CDR2 ANQGSEA. V shed 6 bases, J shed 7 bases, and the junction held 8 bases outside the gene matches. The CDR3 is made up of 12 amino acids. CDR3 sequence reads: CSVRTSGGEAFF. CDR3 nucleotide sequence: TGCAGCGTCCGGACCTCAGGGGGTGAAGCTTTCTTT.

This clonotype occurred a few times. The V gene is TRBV6-6, the J gene TRBJ1-4, with a weak D call TRBD1 (5 bases). Germline V gene data show CDR1 as MNHNY and CDR2 as SVGAGI (reference sequence). V lost 0 bases and J lost 7, with 9 bases in between. The CDR3 extends over 14 amino acids. The CDR3 protein is CASSYSGGGEKLFF. The CDR3 DNA reads as TGTGCCAGCAGTTACTCCGGGGGGGGTGAAAAACTGTTTTTT.

As regards this clonotype: One end of the junction is discordant with germline, which a read error may explain. The chain combines TRBV20-1 with TRBJ2-7, with 7 bases that match TRBD1. CDR1 is DFQATT, CDR2 SNEGSKA, per germline (reference sequence). The CDR3 covers 15 residues. In nucleotides, the CDR3 is TGCAGTGCTAGAGATCTTAGGGGGCAGACCTACGAGCGGTACTTC. The encoded protein is CSARDLRGQTYERYF.

This clonotype was counted ten times or more. J is TRBJ1-1 and V is TRBV4-1; the D is unclear. Trimming left V 5 bases short and J 1 base short, with 11 bases between. Germline values: CDR1 MGHRA, CDR2 YSYEKL. The CDR3 runs 14 residues. The CDR3 reads CASSGRTENTEAFF. The CDR3, as DNA: TGCGCCAGCAGCGGCCGGACCGAGAACACTGAAGCTTTCTTT.

The chain links TRBV20-1 to TRBJ1-5, with D tentatively TRBD1 (5 bases). CDR1 and CDR2 from the germline V gene are DFQATT and SNEGSKA (reference sequence). Trimming removed 6 bases at V and 5 bases at J, with 20 bases between. CDR3 length: 15 amino acids. CDR3 DNA sequence: TGCAGTGCGGGGGAGGGCGGCGGCTATGATCAGCCCCAGCATTTT. This encodes CSAGEGGGYDQPQHF.

This clonotype was counted between two and nine times. The chain uses TRBV4-1 and TRBJ1-1; D is ambiguous. The CDR3 spans 14 residues. V lost 0 bases to trimming and J lost 7 bases, with 12 bases between them. In germline, CDR1 is MGHRA, CDR2 YSYEKL. Written as DNA, the CDR3 is TGCGCCAGCAGCCAAGAAGCCGGGTTAGGTGAAGCTTTCTTT. It codes for CASSQEAGLGEAFF.

This clonotype was seen a handful of times. The rearrangement uses TRBV7-9 and TRBJ2-3; D unresolved. CDR3 size: 15 residues. The ends were cut back, 5 bases at V and 0 bases at J, with 12 bases in the middle. Germline-derived CDR1 and CDR2 are SEHNR and FQNEAQ (reference sequence). CDR3: CASSDIGWSTDTQYF. The CDR3, as DNA: TGTGCCAGCAGCGATATCGGTTGGAGCACAGATACGCAGTATTTT.

CDR3 region: CASSQERTGGTHEQYF. The CDR3 DNA reads as TGCGCCAGCAGCCAAGAAAGGACAGGGGGCACCCACGAGCAGTACTTC. The chain links TRBV4-1 to TRBJ2-7, with 11 bases matching TRBD1. The V and J ends lost 0 bases and 5 bases, in that order; junction bases with no gene match: 6. Germline-derived CDR1 and CDR2 are MGHRA and YSYEKL. The CDR3 loop spans 16 amino acids.

V usage is TRBV2 and J usage is TRBJ1-1; no firm D call. The germline CDR1 and CDR2 sequences are SNHLY and FYNNEI. CDR3 length: 14 amino acids. Trimming took 7 bases from V and 4 from J, leaving 16 bases between them. The CDR3 DNA reads as TGTGCCAGCAATACAGAGGGAGCGGGCACTGAAGCTTTCTTT. Translating it yields CASNTEGAGTEAFF.

The gene calls are TRBV20-1 and TRBJ2-5, with 8 bases identical to TRBD2. CDR1 and CDR2 from the germline V gene are DFQATT and SNEGSKA (reference sequence). V was pared by 6 bases and J by 7 bases, with 10 bases of the junction left unmatched. The CDR3 contains 13 residues. The DNA of the CDR3 is TGCAGTGCGGTCCCAGCGGGAGCGGGGACCCAGTACTTC. Its protein product is CSAVPAGAGTQYF.

The V call is TRBV3-1, the J call TRBJ1-1, with D uncertain. Germline V gives CDR1 LGHDT, CDR2 YNNKEL (reference sequence). This CDR3 contains 14 residues. Trimming shortened V by 3 bases and J by 0 bases, and 8 bases separated the two germline ends. The CDR3: CASSHGEMNTEAFF. The CDR3 DNA sequence: TGTGCCAGCAGCCACGGTGAGATGAACACTGAAGCTTTCTTT.